A selection of T cell receptor beta chains follows, all from one sample in a study of T cells after yellow fever vaccination. MiXCR was run by TCRdb on the 5' RACE reads, yielding one entry per CDR3 protein. The sample shows 450,000 to 550,000 distinct CDR3 sequences, about a fifth of them seen only once. Material: PBMCs, obtained less than 25 days after the first yellow fever vaccination. The source of these receptors is a man aged 18 to 29 who received the YFV17D yellow fever vaccine. Each CDR3 is given with its conserved first and last residue. A D gene is named only where the DNA matches it firmly. For some rows the clone size is stated as once, few or many, or as a class when expanded; others skip it.

j_call,clone_size,d_call,v_call,cdr3_length,cdr3_nt,cdr3_aa
TRBJ2-1,few,TRBD2,TRBV7-2,16,TGTGCCAGCTCTCCAGCGGGGGAGAGCTCCTACAATGAGCAGTTCTTC,CASSPAGESSYNEQFF
TRBJ2-1,few,.,TRBV5-1,13,TGCGCCAGCAGCTTGGATTTGGGAAATGAGCAGTTCTTC,CASSLDLGNEQFF
TRBJ2-1,.,TRBD1,TRBV5-1,16,TGCGCCAGCAGCTTGGCCGGGACAGGGACCTACAATGAGCAGTTCTTC,CASSLAGTGTYNEQFF
TRBJ2-1,few,.,TRBV6-2/TRBV6-3,13,TGTGCCAGCAGTCGCGGGACCCCCATTGAGCAGTTCTTC,CASSRGTPIEQFF
TRBJ2-1,.,TRBD2,TRBV5-1,16,TGCGCCAGCAGCTTGGGGGGACTAGCGGGCTACAATGAGCAGTTCTTC,CASSLGGLAGYNEQFF
TRBJ1-2,.,.,TRBV6-5,15,TGTGCCAGCAGTTACGTGGGCGACCCATTAGGTGGCTACACCTTC,CASSYVGDPLGGYTF
TRBJ2-4,few,.,TRBV6-5,15,TGTGCCAGCAGTTCCAAGGGTGGTGGGGGGAACATTCAGTACTTC,CASSSKGGGGNIQYF
TRBJ1-1,.,.,TRBV27,14,TGTGCCAGCAGTAAAAGACTCGCTTCGGACGGGGCTTTCTTT,CASSKRLASDGAFF
TRBJ2-3,.,.,TRBV27,14,TGTGCCAGCAGATACCCCGGATCCACAGATACGCAGTATTTT,CASRYPGSTDTQYF
TRBJ1-1,few,TRBD1,TRBV5-1,14,TGCGCCAGCACAGAACAGGGGGCCAACACTGAAGCTTTCTTT,CASTEQGANTEAFF
TRBJ1-2,few,.,TRBV4-1,14,TGCGCCAGCAGCCAAGCTCGGGGTACCCGTGGCTACACCTTC,CASSQARGTRGYTF
TRBJ2-5,.,.,TRBV14,15,TGTGCCAGCAGCCAAGGCATAGCACTACAAGAGACCCAGTACTTC,CASSQGIALQETQYF
TRBJ2-2,.,.,TRBV10-3,15,TGTGCCATCACACCAGGGGTGGCGAACACCGGGGAGCTGTTTTTT,CAITPGVANTGELFF
TRBJ2-4,few,.,TRBV7-9,16,TGTGCCAGCAGCCCCCGTCTGACTCTGGCCAAAAACATTCAGTACTTC,CASSPRLTLAKNIQYF
TRBJ2-1,.,.,TRBV11-2,9,TGTGCCAGCAGCTACGAGCAGTTCTTC,CASSYEQFF
TRBJ1-5,.,.,TRBV6-6,13,TGTGCCAGCAGACTAGACGTTGGTCAGCCCCAGCATTTT,CASRLDVGQPQHF
TRBJ1-5,.,.,TRBV28,18,TGTGCCAGCAGCCATCCGGGCAGAGAGGGGAATTTCAATCAGCCCCAGCATTTT,CASSHPGREGNFNQPQHF
TRBJ2-7,few,TRBD1,TRBV6-5,14,TGTGCCAGCAGTTCCCGGGACAGCAACTACGAGCAGTACTTC,CASSSRDSNYEQYF
TRBJ2-2,.,TRBD1,TRBV5-4,16,TGTGCCAGCAGCTCCTACAGGGGGCTTTGGACCGGGGAGCTGTTTTTT,CASSSYRGLWTGELFF
TRBJ2-3,.,.,TRBV19,15,TGTGCCAGTAGTGTTCCGGGACGATCCTTGGATACGCAGTATTTT,CASSVPGRSLDTQYF
TRBJ2-7,once,TRBD1,TRBV2,13,TGTGCCGTTCCGGGACAGGGATCCTACGAGCAGTACTTC,CAVPGQGSYEQYF
TRBJ2-3,.,TRBD2,TRBV7-8,15,TGTGCCAGCAGCCCATGGGGGGGGGGCACAGATACGCAGTATTTT,CASSPWGGGTDTQYF
TRBJ1-2,many,.,TRBV7-9,14,TGTGCCAGCAGCTTAGGTCAGGGTAACTATGGCTACACCTTC,CASSLGQGNYGYTF
TRBJ2-5,.,.,TRBV7-9,14,TGTGCCAGCAGCGGGGGGGGACAGCAAGAGACCCAGTACTTC,CASSGGGQQETQYF
TRBJ2-7,few,TRBD2,TRBV7-9,15,TGTGCCAGCACCGAGCTAGCGGGGGGTTCCTACGAGCAGTACTTC,CASTELAGGSYEQYF
TRBJ2-7,few,TRBD1,TRBV5-1,12,TGCGCCAGCAGCCAGGGACAGGGGTCGCCGACTTTC,CASSQGQGSPTF
TRBJ2-1,few,TRBD1,TRBV4-3,16,TGCGCCAGCAGCCACCTCAGGGGGACGAACTACAATGAGCAGTTCTTC,CASSHLRGTNYNEQFF
TRBJ2-1,few,.,TRBV30,16,TGTGCCTGGAGTGTTGCGCAAATGAGCTCCTACAATGAGCAGTTCTTC,CAWSVAQMSSYNEQFF
TRBJ1-3,.,.,TRBV12-3/TRBV12-4,12,TGTGCCAGCACCAAAAAAAGTAACACCATATATTTT,CASTKKSNTIYF
TRBJ1-5,.,.,TRBV20-1,14,TGCAGTGCTCGGGTCCAAGATGGTCTTCAGCCCCAGCATTTT,CSARVQDGLQPQHF
TRBJ2-3,few,.,TRBV5-1,14,TGCGCCAGCAGTTCGGGGGTACCCACGGATACGCAGTATTTT,CASSSGVPTDTQYF
TRBJ1-5,.,TRBD1,TRBV27,14,TGTGCCAGCAGTGTACAGGGGAGCAATCAGCCCCAGCATTTT,CASSVQGSNQPQHF
TRBJ2-6,.,TRBD1,TRBV5-1,17,TGCGCCAGCAAGAACAGGGGCCCAGATTCTGGGGCCAACGTCCTGACTTTC,CASKNRGPDSGANVLTF
TRBJ1-1,few,TRBD1,TRBV4-3,17,TGCGCCAGCAGCCAAGATAGGGGGCGAAAACGGGACACTGAAGCTTTCTTT,CASSQDRGRKRDTEAFF
TRBJ2-3,.,TRBD2,TRBV7-3,17,TGTGCCAGCAGCCGCCTGGGGGGGAGTTCTAGCACAGATACGCAGTATTTT,CASSRLGGSSSTDTQYF
TRBJ2-1,many,.,TRBV6-6,13,TGTGCCAGCCTACAGGGAGGCTACAATGAGCAGTTCTTC,CASLQGGYNEQFF
TRBJ2-1,.,TRBD1,TRBV5-1,15,TGCGCCAGCAGCTTGCAGGGGGTCTCCTACAATGAGCAGTTCTTC,CASSLQGVSYNEQFF
TRBJ1-1,few,.,TRBV29-1,9,TGCAGCGTTGGACATCCAGCTTTCTTT,CSVGHPAFF
TRBJ1-6,.,TRBD1,TRBV7-3,14,TGTGCCAGCAGCCTGCGGGACAGGGACTCACCCCTCCACTTT,CASSLRDRDSPLHF
TRBJ2-5,.,TRBD1,TRBV5-1,15,TGCGCCAGCAGAAACACCGGGACAGGGGGAGAGACCCAGTACTTC,CASRNTGTGGETQYF
TRBJ2-7,.,.,TRBV24-1,18,TGTGCCACCAGTGATTTGGTGTTTCGACCTGTCGATCGCTACGAGCAGTACTTC,CATSDLVFRPVDRYEQYF
TRBJ2-1,.,.,TRBV2,14,TGTGCCAGCAACCGACTGAGCTCCTACAATGAGCAGTTCTTC,CASNRLSSYNEQFF
TRBJ1-1,few,.,TRBV5-4,15,TGTGCCAGCAGCTTGGGACAGCCTCTTTACACTGAAGCTTTCTTT,CASSLGQPLYTEAFF
TRBJ1-6,few,.,TRBV7-9,13,TGTGCCAGCAGAGGGTTCTATAATTCACCCCTCCACTTT,CASRGFYNSPLHF
TRBJ2-1,few,TRBD2,TRBV7-8,14,TGTGCCAGCACGCCTGGACTAGATTTGAATGAGCAGTTCTTC,CASTPGLDLNEQFF
TRBJ1-1,many,TRBD1,TRBV27,16,TGTGCCACCTCTGCCCGGAAGGGGGCCATGAACACTGAAGCTTTCTTT,CATSARKGAMNTEAFF
TRBJ1-6,.,.,TRBV5-1,16,TGCGCCAGCAGCAAGTCTTCTCAGCCGTATAATTCACCCCTCCACTTT,CASSKSSQPYNSPLHF
TRBJ1-1,.,.,TRBV5-1,15,TGCGCCAGCAGCTTGGAAGGAGGATGGGGCCCAAAGGCTTTCTTT,CASSLEGGWGPKAFF
TRBJ1-2,.,.,TRBV27,16,TGTGCCAGCAGTTTACACCATAGTCTAGATAACTATGGCTACACCTTC,CASSLHHSLDNYGYTF
TRBJ2-2,few,.,TRBV2,14,TGTGCCAGCAGGGAGGGAACGAACACCGGGGAGCTGTTTTTT,CASREGTNTGELFF
TRBJ1-3,.,.,TRBV7-9,14,TGTGCCAGCAGCTTGGACGGGTTCAGAAACACCATATATTTT,CASSLDGFRNTIYF
TRBJ2-5,.,TRBD1,TRBV7-9,15,TGTGCCAGCAGCTCCGATACAGGGGGCGGGAAGACCCAGTACTTC,CASSSDTGGGKTQYF